Following are 3 T cell receptor beta chains from one sample sequenced in a study of T cell responses to AZD1222 COVID-19 vaccine. Libraries were prepared by immunoSEQ multiplex PCR; TCRdb keeps only in-frame clonotypes and omits some of them. The sample consists of approximately 150,000 clones, roughly 90% of them appearing once. The material sequenced was peripheral blood, taken 28 days after the second AZD1222 dose. The receptors shown here come from an adult who received the AZD1222 COVID-19 vaccine.

This rearrangement joins TRBV29-1 to TRBJ1-4; D gene uncertain. Germline V lookup: CDR1 SQVTM, CDR2 ANQGSEA. Trimming pared 4 bases from V and 7 bases from J, leaving 10 bases between. This CDR3 has 12 amino acids. The CDR3 is CSVGPTGEKLFF. Here the CDR3 DNA reads TGCAGCGTTGGTCCAACGGGTGAAAAACTGTTTTTT.

The rearrangement uses TRBV18 and TRBJ1-2, with 8 bases that match TRBD1. V shed 6 bases, J shed 14 bases, and the junction held 8 bases outside the gene matches. Germline CDR1 is KGHSH and CDR2 is LQKENI. The CDR3 extends over 11 amino acids. The CDR3 DNA reads as TGTGCCAGCTCCCAAAAGCAGGGGGCTACCTTC. It is translated as CASSQKQGATF.

The gene calls are TRBV2 and TRBJ1-2; 9 bases line up with TRBD1. The CDR3 covers 14 residues. In germline, CDR1 is SNHLY, CDR2 FYNNEI. With 7 bases clipped from V and 7 bases from J, the junction kept 10 bases outside the gene matches. The CDR3 DNA reads as TGTGCCAGCACCCTACAGGGGGCGAGGGTTGGCTACACCTTC. This sequence encodes CASTLQGARVGYTF.